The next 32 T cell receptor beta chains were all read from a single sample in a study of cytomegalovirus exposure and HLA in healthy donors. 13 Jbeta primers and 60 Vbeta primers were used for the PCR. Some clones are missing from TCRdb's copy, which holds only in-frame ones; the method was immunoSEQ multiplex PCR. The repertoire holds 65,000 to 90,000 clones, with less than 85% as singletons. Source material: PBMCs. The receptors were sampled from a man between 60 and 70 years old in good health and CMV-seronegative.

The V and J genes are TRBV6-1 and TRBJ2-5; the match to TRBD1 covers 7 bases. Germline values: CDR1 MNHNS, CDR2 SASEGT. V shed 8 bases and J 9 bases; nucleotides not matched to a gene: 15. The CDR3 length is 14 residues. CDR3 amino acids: CASVVGTAAEAQYF. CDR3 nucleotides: TGTGCCAGCGTGGTTGGGACAGCAGCCGAGGCCCAGTACTTC.

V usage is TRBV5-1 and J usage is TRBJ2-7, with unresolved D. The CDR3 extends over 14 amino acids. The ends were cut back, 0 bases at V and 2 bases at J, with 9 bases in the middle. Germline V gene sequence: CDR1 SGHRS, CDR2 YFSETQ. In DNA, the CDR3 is TGCGCCAGCAGCTTGGCCAGACAAACCTACGAGCAGTACTTC. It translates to CASSLARQTYEQYF.

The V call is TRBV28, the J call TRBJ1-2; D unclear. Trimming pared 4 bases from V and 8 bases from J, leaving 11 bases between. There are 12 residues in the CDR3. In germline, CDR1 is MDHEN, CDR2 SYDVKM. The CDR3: CASSSLLGGYTF. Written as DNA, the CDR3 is TGTGCCAGCAGTTCCTTACTAGGGGGCTACACCTTC.

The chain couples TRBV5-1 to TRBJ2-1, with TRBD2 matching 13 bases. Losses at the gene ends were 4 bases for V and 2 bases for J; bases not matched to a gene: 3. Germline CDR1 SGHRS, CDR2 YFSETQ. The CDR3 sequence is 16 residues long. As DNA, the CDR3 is TGCGCCAGCAGCCCGGGGACTAGCGGGGCCTACAATGAGCAGTTCTTC. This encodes CASSPGTSGAYNEQFF.

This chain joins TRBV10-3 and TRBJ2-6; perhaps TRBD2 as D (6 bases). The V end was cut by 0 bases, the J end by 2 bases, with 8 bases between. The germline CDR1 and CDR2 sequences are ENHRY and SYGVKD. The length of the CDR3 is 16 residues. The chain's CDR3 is CAISESTGAGANVLTF. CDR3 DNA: TGTGCCATCAGTGAGTCGACGGGGGCTGGGGCCAACGTCCTGACTTTC.

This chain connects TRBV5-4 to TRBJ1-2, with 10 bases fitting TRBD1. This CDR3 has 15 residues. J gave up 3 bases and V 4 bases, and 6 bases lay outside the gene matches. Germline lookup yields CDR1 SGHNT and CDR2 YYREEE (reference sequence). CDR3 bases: TGTGCCAGCAGCCGGGGGACAGGGGCTGACTATGGCTACACCTTC. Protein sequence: CASSRGTGADYGYTF.

The CDR3 loop is CASRVLGVYEQYF. In nucleotides, the CDR3 is TGTGCCAGCAGGGTTCTAGGCGTCTACGAGCAGTACTTC. The chain recombines TRBV6-1 with TRBJ2-7; no definite D call. Germline values: CDR1 MNHNS, CDR2 SASEGT. CDR3 size: 13 residues. V shed 6 bases and J shed 3 bases, with 12 bases lying between them.

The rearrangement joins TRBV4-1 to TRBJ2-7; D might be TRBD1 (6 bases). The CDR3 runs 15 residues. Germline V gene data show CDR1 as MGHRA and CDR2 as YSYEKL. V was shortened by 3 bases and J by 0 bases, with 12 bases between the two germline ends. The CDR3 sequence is CASSQVQGFSYEQYF. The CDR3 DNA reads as TGCGCCAGCAGCCAGGTACAGGGTTTCTCCTACGAGCAGTACTTC.

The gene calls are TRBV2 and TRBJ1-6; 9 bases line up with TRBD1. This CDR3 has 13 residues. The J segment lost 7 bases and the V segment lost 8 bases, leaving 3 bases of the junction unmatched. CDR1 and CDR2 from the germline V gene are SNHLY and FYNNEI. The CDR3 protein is CASLQGANSPLHF. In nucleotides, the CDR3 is TGTGCCAGCCTACAGGGGGCGAATTCACCCCTCCACTTT.

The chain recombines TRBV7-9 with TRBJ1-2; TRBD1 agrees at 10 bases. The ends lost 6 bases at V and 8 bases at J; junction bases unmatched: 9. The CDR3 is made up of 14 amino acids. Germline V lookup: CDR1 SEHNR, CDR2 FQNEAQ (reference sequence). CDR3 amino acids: CASRAPGQGGGYTF. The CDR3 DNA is TGTGCCAGCAGAGCACCCGGACAGGGGGGCGGCTACACCTTC.

The CDR3 region has the DNA TGTGCCAGAAGCTTGGCCGGGGGGGGCGGAGGAGAGACCCAGTACTTC. Protein: CARSLAGGGGGETQYF. The genes are TRBV5-3 and TRBJ2-5, with 8 positions matching TRBD2. TRBV5-3 is recorded as an ORF, its role being uncertain. V was clipped by 0 bases and J by 4 bases; unmatched bases: 8. This CDR3 spans 16 amino acids.

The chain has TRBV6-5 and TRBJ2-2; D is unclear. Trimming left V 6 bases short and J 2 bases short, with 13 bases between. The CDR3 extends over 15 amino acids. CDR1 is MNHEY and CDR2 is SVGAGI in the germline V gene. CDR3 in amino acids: CASRLAGTNTGELFF. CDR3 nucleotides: TGTGCCAGCAGGCTGGCTGGCACCAACACCGGGGAGCTGTTTTTT.

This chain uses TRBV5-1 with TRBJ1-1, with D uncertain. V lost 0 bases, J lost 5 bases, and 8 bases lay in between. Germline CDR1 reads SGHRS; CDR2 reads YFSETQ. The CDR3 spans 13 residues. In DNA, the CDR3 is TGCGCCAGCAGCTTGGCTGGAGAGACTGAAGCTTTCTTT. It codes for CASSLAGETEAFF.

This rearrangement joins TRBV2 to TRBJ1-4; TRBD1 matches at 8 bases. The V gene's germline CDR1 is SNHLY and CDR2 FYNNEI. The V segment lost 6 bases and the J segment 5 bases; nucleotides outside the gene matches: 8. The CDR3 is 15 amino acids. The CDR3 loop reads CASRRTGRENEKLFF. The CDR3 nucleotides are TGTGCCAGCAGGAGGACAGGGAGGGAGAATGAAAAACTGTTTTTT.

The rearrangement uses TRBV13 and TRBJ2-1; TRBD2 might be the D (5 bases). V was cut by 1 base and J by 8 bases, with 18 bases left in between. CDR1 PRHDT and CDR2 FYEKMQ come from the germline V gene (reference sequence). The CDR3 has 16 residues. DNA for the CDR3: TGTGCCAGCAGCTTAGAGCCGGGAAGTATCGGGGATGAGCAGTTCTTC. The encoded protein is CASSLEPGSIGDEQFF.

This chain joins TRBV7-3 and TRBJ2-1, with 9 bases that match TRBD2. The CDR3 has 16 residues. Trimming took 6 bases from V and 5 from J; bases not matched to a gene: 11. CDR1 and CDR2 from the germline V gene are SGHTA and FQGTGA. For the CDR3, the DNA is TGTGCCAGCAGTTTCTCGACTAGCGGTGATCACAATGAGCAGTTCTTC. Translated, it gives CASSFSTSGDHNEQFF.

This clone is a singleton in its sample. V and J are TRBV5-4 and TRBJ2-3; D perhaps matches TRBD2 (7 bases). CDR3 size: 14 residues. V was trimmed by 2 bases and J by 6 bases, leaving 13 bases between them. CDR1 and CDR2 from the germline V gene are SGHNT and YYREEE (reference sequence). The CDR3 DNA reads TGTGCCAGCAGCTTCGTGGGGGGGCGGGATACGCAGTATTTT. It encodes CASSFVGGRDTQYF.

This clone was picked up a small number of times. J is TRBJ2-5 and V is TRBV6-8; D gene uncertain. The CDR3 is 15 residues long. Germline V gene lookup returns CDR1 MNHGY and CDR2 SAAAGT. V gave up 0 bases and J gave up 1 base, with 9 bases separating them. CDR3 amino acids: CASSYSGTCQETQYF. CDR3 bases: TGTGCCAGCAGTTACTCGGGCACATGCCAAGAGACCCAGTACTTC.

The CDR3 DNA is TGTGCCATCAAGAGACTAGCGGGGGGCAATGAGCAGTTCTTC. Amino acid sequence: CAIKRLAGGNEQFF. The chain uses TRBV10-3 and TRBJ2-1, with 13 bases matching TRBD2. The CDR3 extends over 14 amino acids. V lost 7 bases, J lost 6 bases, and 3 bases stayed unmatched. Germline values: CDR1 ENHRY, CDR2 SYGVKD.

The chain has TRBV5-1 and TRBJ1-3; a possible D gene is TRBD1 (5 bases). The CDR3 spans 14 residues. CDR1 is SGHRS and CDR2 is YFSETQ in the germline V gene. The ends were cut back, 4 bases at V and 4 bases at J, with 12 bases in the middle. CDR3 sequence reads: CASSTGGVGNTIYF. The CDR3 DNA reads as TGCGCCAGCAGCACTGGGGGGGTCGGAAACACCATATATTTT.

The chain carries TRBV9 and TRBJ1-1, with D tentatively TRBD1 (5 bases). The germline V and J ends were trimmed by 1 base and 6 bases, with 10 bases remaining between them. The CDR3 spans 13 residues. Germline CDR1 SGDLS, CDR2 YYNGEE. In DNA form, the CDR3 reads TGTGCCAGCAGCGTATCGGGGGTAGCTGAAGCTTTCTTT. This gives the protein CASSVSGVAEAFF.

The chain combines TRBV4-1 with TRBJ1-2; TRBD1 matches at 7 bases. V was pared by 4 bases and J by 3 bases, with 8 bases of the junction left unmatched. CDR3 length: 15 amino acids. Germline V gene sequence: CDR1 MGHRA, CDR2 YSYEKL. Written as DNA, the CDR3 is TGCGCCAGCAGCCGCGAGACAGGGTCTCACTATGGCTACACCTTC. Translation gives CASSRETGSHYGYTF.

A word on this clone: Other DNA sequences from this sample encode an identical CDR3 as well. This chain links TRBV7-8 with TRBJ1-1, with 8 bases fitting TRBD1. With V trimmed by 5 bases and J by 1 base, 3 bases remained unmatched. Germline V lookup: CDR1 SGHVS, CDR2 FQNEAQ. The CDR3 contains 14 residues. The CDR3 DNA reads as TGTGCCAGCAGCCCGGACAGGGAGAACACTGAAGCTTTCTTT. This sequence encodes CASSPDRENTEAFF.

This CDR3 is CASSPGQEGYGYTF. For the CDR3, the DNA is TGTGCCAGCTCACCCGGACAGGAGGGCTATGGCTACACCTTC. The J gene is TRBJ1-2, the V gene TRBV18; 7 bases map to TRBD1. Germline assignment: CDR1 KGHSH and CDR2 LQKENI. The CDR3 is made up of 14 amino acids. V was clipped by 3 bases and J by 4 bases; unmatched bases: 5. The full variable domain, in which reference TRBV18 and TRBJ1-2 provide the parts outside the CDR3, is NAGVMQNPRHLVRRRGQEARLRCSPMKGHSHVYWYRQLPEEGLKFMVYLQKENIIDESGMPKERFSAEFPKEGPSILRIQQVVRGDSAAYFCASSPGQEGYGYTFGSGTRLTVV.

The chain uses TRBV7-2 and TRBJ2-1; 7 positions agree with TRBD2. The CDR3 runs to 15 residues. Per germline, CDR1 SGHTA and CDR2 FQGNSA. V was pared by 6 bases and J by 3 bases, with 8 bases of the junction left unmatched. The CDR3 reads CASSSAGVDYNEQFF. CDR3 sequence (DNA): TGTGCCAGCAGTTCCGCGGGGGTAGACTACAATGAGCAGTTCTTC.

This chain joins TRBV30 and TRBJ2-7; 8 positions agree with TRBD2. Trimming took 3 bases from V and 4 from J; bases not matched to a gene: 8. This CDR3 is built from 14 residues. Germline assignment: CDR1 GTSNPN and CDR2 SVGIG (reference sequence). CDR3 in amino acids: CAWSLTSANYEQYF. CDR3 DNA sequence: TGTGCCTGGAGCCTGACTAGCGCCAATTACGAGCAGTACTTC.

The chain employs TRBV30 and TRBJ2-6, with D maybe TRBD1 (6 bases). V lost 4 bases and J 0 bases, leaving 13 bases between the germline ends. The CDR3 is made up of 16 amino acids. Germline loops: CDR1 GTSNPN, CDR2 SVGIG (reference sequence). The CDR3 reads CAWKGRGYSGANVLTF. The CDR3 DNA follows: TGTGCCTGGAAAGGCAGGGGCTACTCTGGGGCCAACGTCCTGACTTTC.

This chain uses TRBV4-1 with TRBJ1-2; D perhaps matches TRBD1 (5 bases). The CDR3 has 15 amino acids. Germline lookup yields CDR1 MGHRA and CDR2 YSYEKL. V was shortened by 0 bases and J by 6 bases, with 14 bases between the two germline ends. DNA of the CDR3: TGCGCCAGCAGCCAAGAGGGACTGACCTCCGATGGCTACACCTTC. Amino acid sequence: CASSQEGLTSDGYTF.

CDR3 nucleotide sequence: TGTGCCTGGAACAGGGGCATAGGGGACGAGCAGTACTTC. This encodes CAWNRGIGDEQYF. V gene TRBV30 combines with J gene TRBJ2-7; 7 bases map to TRBD1. CDR3 length equals 13 residues. After removal of 4 bases from V and 5 bases from J, the junction contained 8 bases not matched to a gene. Germline V gene sequence: CDR1 GTSNPN, CDR2 SVGIG (reference sequence).

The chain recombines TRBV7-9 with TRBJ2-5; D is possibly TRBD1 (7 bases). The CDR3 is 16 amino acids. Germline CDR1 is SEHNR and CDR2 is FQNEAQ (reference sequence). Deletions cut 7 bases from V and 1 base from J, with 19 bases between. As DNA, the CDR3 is TGTGCCAGCATCTCGCGGGGACAGTCTCGCCAAGAGACCCAGTACTTC. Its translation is CASISRGQSRQETQYF.

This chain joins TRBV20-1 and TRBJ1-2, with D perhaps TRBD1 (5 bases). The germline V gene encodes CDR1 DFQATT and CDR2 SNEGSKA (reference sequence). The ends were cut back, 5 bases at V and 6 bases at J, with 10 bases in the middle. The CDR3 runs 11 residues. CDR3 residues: CSAQPRDGYTF. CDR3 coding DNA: TGCAGTGCTCAGCCCAGGGATGGCTACACCTTC.

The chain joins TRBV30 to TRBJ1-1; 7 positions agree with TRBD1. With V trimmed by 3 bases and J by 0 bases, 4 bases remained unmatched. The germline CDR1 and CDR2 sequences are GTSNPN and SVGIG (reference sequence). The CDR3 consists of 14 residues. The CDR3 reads CAWRGDSLNTEAFF. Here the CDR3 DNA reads TGTGCCTGGAGGGGGGACAGCCTGAACACTGAAGCTTTCTTT.